This is a list of T cell receptor beta chains from one sample in a study of T cell responses to AZD1222 COVID-19 vaccine. Produced via immunoSEQ multiplex PCR; TCRdb's table is partial and in-frame only. The sample comprises over 150,000 clones, just under 95% of which are singletons, and about 1% rests with the top ten. The specimen was peripheral blood, collected 28 days after the second dose of the MenACWY control vaccine. These TCRs come from an adult who received the MenACWY meningococcal vaccine as a control. CDR3s include the opening cysteine and the closing phenylalanine or tryptophan. A D gene is named only where the DNA matches it firmly. Expanded clones get a size class; other rows say once, few or many, or leave the size out.

D gene | J gene | V gene | clone size | CDR3 protein | CDR3 DNA
TRBD2 | TRBJ2-1 | TRBV24-1 | NA | CATSDLGLAGGQNEQFF | TGTGCCACCAGTGATCTCGGACTAGCGGGGGGGCAGAATGAGCAGTTCTTC
NA | TRBJ2-7 | TRBV21-1 | NA | CATSAPQEPLNEQYF | TGTGCCACTTCGGCACCACAGGAACCCCTGAACGAGCAGTACTTC
TRBD1 | TRBJ1-6 | TRBV15 | once | CATRLTGDNSPLHF | TGTGCCACCAGACTGACAGGGGATAATTCACCCCTCCACTTT
NA | TRBJ2-7 | TRBV18 | NA | CASSPGTGPSEQYF | TGTGCCAGCTCACCCGGGACGGGACCATCCGAGCAGTACTTC
TRBD1 | TRBJ2-3 | TRBV9 | once | CASSAGQGSTDTQYF | TGTGCCAGCAGCGCGGGACAGGGGAGCACAGATACGCAGTATTTT
TRBD1 | TRBJ1-2 | TRBV4-3 | once | CASSQDRRQGSNYGYTF | TGCGCCAGCAGCCAAGATAGAAGACAGGGCTCTAACTATGGCTACACCTTC
NA | TRBJ2-1 | TRBV12-3/TRBV12-4 | NA | CASTGSSYNEQFF | TGTGCCAGTACGGGGAGCTCCTACAATGAGCAGTTCTTC
TRBD1 | TRBJ1-2 | TRBV5-4 | NA | CASLATQTGGSDNYGYTF | TGTGCCAGCTTGGCAACACAAACAGGGGGCTCGGATAACTATGGCTACACCTTC
NA | TRBJ1-4 | TRBV4-2 | NA | CASSQLVGGFNEKLFF | TGTGCCAGCAGCCAGCTAGTCGGGGGTTTTAATGAAAAACTGTTTTTT
NA | TRBJ2-7 | TRBV6-6 | NA | CASSYFVSKEAEQYF | TGTGCCAGCAGTTACTTCGTGAGCAAGGAGGCAGAGCAGTACTTC
TRBD1 | TRBJ1-1 | TRBV6-2/TRBV6-3 | NA | CASSYYTGTDEAFF | TGTGCCAGCAGTTACTACACCGGGACAGATGAAGCTTTCTTT
NA | TRBJ1-1 | TRBV11-1 | NA | CASSFSENTEAFF | TGTGCCAGCAGCTTCTCAGAGAACACTGAAGCTTTCTTT
NA | TRBJ1-3 | TRBV7-2 | NA | CASSLVGTGNTIYF | TGTGCCAGCAGCTTAGTCGGTACTGGAAACACCATATATTTT
TRBD1 | TRBJ1-5 | TRBV5-1 | NA | CASSPTGWSNQPQHF | TGCGCCAGCAGCCCGACAGGGTGGAGCAATCAGCCCCAGCATTTT
NA | TRBJ1-1 | TRBV7-9 | NA | CASSLASGGRNTEAFF | TGTGCCAGCAGCTTAGCGTCCGGGGGGAGGAACACTGAAGCTTTCTTT
NA | TRBJ1-2 | TRBV19 | NA | CASSIIANYGYTF | TGTGCCAGTAGTATAATAGCTAACTATGGCTACACCTTC
NA | TRBJ1-4 | TRBV30 | NA | CAWSRTEGEKLFF | TGTGCCTGGAGTCGGACAGAGGGGGAAAAACTGTTTTTT
NA | TRBJ1-2 | TRBV28 | NA | CASSRTGAFYGYTF | TGTGCCAGCAGTAGGACGGGGGCTTTCTATGGCTACACCTTC
NA | TRBJ1-6 | TRBV21-1 | NA | CASSKLDNEYSPLHF | TGTGCCAGCAGCAAACTCGACAACGAATATTCACCCCTCCACTTT
NA | TRBJ2-2 | TRBV7-6 | NA | CASSLAATNTGELFF | TGTGCCAGCAGCTTAGCAGCTACGAACACCGGGGAGCTGTTTTTT
NA | TRBJ2-5 | TRBV5-1 | NA | CASSSPPQAQYF | TGCGCCAGCAGCTCCCCTCCCCAGGCCCAGTACTTC
NA | TRBJ1-3 | TRBV5-1 | NA | CASSLASGNTIYF | TGCGCCAGCAGCTTGGCTTCTGGAAACACCATATATTTT
NA | TRBJ1-2 | TRBV7-9 | NA | CASSPIPGRKKDYGYTF | TGTGCCAGCAGCCCCATCCCGGGACGCAAAAAGGACTATGGCTACACCTTC
TRBD2 | TRBJ2-1 | TRBV2 | NA | CASSDGTGGLWYNEQFF | TGTGCCAGCAGTGATGGGACGGGGGGGCTTTGGTACAATGAGCAGTTCTTC